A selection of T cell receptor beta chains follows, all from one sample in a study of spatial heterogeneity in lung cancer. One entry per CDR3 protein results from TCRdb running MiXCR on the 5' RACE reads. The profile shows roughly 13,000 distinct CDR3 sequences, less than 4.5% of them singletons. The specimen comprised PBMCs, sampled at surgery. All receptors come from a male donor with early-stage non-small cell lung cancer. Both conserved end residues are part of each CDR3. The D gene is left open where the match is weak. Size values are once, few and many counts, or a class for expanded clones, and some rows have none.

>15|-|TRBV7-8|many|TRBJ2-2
TGTGCCAGCAGCTTATGGAGAATGAACACCGGGGAGCTGTTTTTT
CASSLWRMNTGELFF
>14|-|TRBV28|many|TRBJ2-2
TGTGCCAGCAGTTTACGGGGAATGCCCGGGGAGCTGTTTTTT
CASSLRGMPGELFF
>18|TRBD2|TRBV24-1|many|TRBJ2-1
TGTGCCACCAGTGATTCCACACTAGCGGGAGGGGGGTACAATGAGCAGTTCTTC
CATSDSTLAGGGYNEQFF
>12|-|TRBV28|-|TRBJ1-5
TGTGCCAGCCGGGAGGGGGATCAGCCCCAGCATTTT
CASREGDQPQHF
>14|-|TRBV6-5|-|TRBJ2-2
TGTGCCAGCAGTCAGGGGATTAACACCGGGGAGCTGTTTTTT
CASSQGINTGELFF
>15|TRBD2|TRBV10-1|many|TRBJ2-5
TGCGCCAGCAGTGAGAGCGGGAGTTCCCAAGAGACCCAGTACTTC
CASSESGSSQETQYF
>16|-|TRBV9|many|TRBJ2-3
TGTGCCAGCAGCGTAGATCTGGGTGGGGGCACAGATACGCAGTATTTT
CASSVDLGGGTDTQYF
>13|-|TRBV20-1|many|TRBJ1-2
TGCAGTGCTCCCCGTTGGGGATCCTATGGCTACACCTTC
CSAPRWGSYGYTF
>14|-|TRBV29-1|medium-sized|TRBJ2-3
TGCAGCGGGGAGGACAGGAGGGTCGGAGATACGCAGTATTTT
CSGEDRRVGDTQYF
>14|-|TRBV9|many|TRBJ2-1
TGTGCCAGCAGCGTGGGGACGAACTACAATGAGCAGTTCTTC
CASSVGTNYNEQFF
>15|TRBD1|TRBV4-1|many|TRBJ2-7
TGCGCCAGCAGCCATGGACAGGGTCCTACCTACGAGCAGTACTTC
CASSHGQGPTYEQYF